This entry features one T cell receptor (beta chain) sequence. The record originates from a study of cytomegalovirus exposure and HLA in healthy donors. It was with 60 Vbeta and 13 Jbeta primers that the PCR ran. Repertoires were generated with immunoSEQ multiplex PCR, while TCRdb's copy carries only in-frame clones and drops some. The data contain about 120,000 clones, approximately 80% of them singletons. Germline V gene lookup returns CDR1 MNHEY and CDR2 SVGAGI. V was pared by 4 bases and J by 13 bases, with 5 bases of the junction left unmatched. There are 14 residues in the CDR3. This TCR came from a woman in her late teens or twenties in good health and CMV-seronegative. This chain links TRBV6-5 with TRBJ1-6, with 12 bases aligning to TRBD1. The sequencing sample was made of PBMCs. DNA of the CDR3: TGTGCCAGCAGTTGGGACAGGGGGCGAGGTCCCCTCCACTTT. Its protein is CASSWDRGRGPLHF.